These 18 T cell receptor beta chains were sequenced from one sample in a study of blood T cell repertoires in COVID-19. Generated by immunoSEQ multiplex PCR, the TCRdb table keeps only in-frame clones and is missing some. The sample has around 260,000 clones; about four fifths are singletons. The source material was peripheral blood. These receptors were taken from a woman in her forties or fifties who had recovered from COVID-19.

The chain joins TRBV28 to TRBJ2-6; D is possibly TRBD1 (7 bases). Trimming took off 3 bases at V and 1 base at J, with 13 bases between the two ends. Germline V gene data show CDR1 as MDHEN and CDR2 as SYDVKM. This CDR3 has 17 residues. The CDR3 DNA reads as TGTGCCAGCAGTTTGATCCAGGGGGGATCTGGGGCCAACGTCCTGACTTTC. Translated, it gives CASSLIQGGSGANVLTF.

The chain uses TRBV2 and TRBJ2-3; 8 nucleotides align to TRBD1. The V gene end was trimmed by 5 bases and the J gene end by 2 bases; junction bases not matched to a gene: 6. Germline CDR1 and CDR2: SNHLY and FYNNEI. The CDR3 covers 15 residues. CDR3 nucleotide sequence: TGTGCCAGCAGTTCGGGACAGGCAATCACAGATACGCAGTATTTT. This codes for CASSSGQAITDTQYF.

This chain connects TRBV19 to TRBJ2-3, with D hard to call. Trimming took off 5 bases at V and 0 bases at J, with 3 bases between the two ends. This CDR3 is built from 12 residues. CDR1 and CDR2 (germline): LNHDA, SQIVND (reference sequence). CDR3 sequence reads: CASSQSTDTQYF. Here the CDR3 DNA reads TGTGCCAGTAGTCAGAGCACAGATACGCAGTATTTT.

The rearrangement joins TRBV7-6 to TRBJ2-2; 8 nucleotides match TRBD2. Germline trimming cut 1 base from V and 6 bases from J; bases unmatched to any gene: 4. The V gene's germline CDR1 is SGHVS and CDR2 FNYEAQ. This CDR3 has 15 residues. Here the CDR3 DNA reads TGTGCCAGCAGCTTAGAGGCGGGAGGATCCGGGGAGCTGTTTTTT. Its protein product is CASSLEAGGSGELFF.

By sample fraction, this clone is medium-sized (0.01 to 0.1%). The chain combines TRBV19 with TRBJ2-7; D gene unclear. Germline V gene sequence: CDR1 LNHDA, CDR2 SQIVND (reference sequence). V lost 2 bases and J lost 0, with 11 bases in between. CDR3 size: 15 residues. The CDR3 reads CASSITPVPSYEQYF. The CDR3 coding sequence is TGTGCCAGTAGTATAACCCCGGTCCCCTCCTACGAGCAGTACTTC.

The chain couples TRBV2 to TRBJ2-3; TRBD1 is a possible D gene (7 bases). V lost 8 bases to trimming and J lost 1 base, with 16 bases between them. The CDR3 has 15 residues. Germline CDR1 reads SNHLY; CDR2 reads FYNNEI. CDR3 loop: CASGYGGGGTDTQYF. The DNA for the CDR3 is TGTGCCAGCGGTTATGGAGGGGGCGGCACAGATACGCAGTATTTT.

Concerning this clone itself: Other DNA sequences in the sample encode the same CDR3. The V gene is TRBV28, the J gene TRBJ2-3; the match to TRBD1 covers 8 bases. Per the germline V gene, CDR1 is MDHEN and CDR2 is SYDVKM. Trimming took 5 bases from V and 4 from J; bases not matched to a gene: 2. CDR3 size: 13 residues. CDR3 sequence reads: CASSPQGADTQYF. The CDR3 bases are TGTGCCAGCAGTCCACAGGGGGCAGATACGCAGTATTTT.

This chain links TRBV3-1 (or the pseudogene TRBV3-2) with TRBJ2-5, with TRBD1 identical over 8 bases. Germline CDR1 and CDR2: LGHDT and YNNKEL (reference sequence). With V trimmed by 2 bases and J by 1 base, 6 bases remained unmatched. The CDR3 is made up of 16 amino acids. This CDR3 is CASSQRTGISQETQYF. The CDR3 coding sequence is TGTGCCAGCAGCCAACGGACAGGGATCTCCCAAGAGACCCAGTACTTC.

V and J are TRBV19 and TRBJ1-1; D unresolved. Germline CDR1 is LNHDA and CDR2 is SQIVND (reference sequence). This CDR3 comprises 14 residues. V lost 7 bases and J 3 bases, leaving 15 bases between the germline ends. This chain's CDR3 is CASNVRGRHTEAFF. DNA of the CDR3: TGTGCCAGTAATGTCCGAGGTCGGCACACTGAAGCTTTCTTT.

J is TRBJ1-5 and V is TRBV18; 7 nucleotides match TRBD1. Germline CDR1 and CDR2: KGHSH and LQKENI. Trimming took 0 bases from V and 3 from J; bases not matched to a gene: 2. This CDR3 comprises 15 residues. The CDR3 region is CASSPPGTDNQPQHF. The CDR3 DNA reads as TGTGCCAGCTCACCACCAGGGACAGACAATCAGCCCCAGCATTTT.

The gene calls are TRBV30 and TRBJ2-2; 8 bases map to TRBD2. Germline CDR1 and CDR2: GTSNPN and SVGIG (reference sequence). The CDR3 is 16 residues long. V was clipped by 1 base and J by 1 base; unmatched bases: 5. CDR3 in DNA: TGTGCCTGGAGTGGTCTAGCGGGCCTGAACACCGGGGAGCTGTTTTTT. Translated, it gives CAWSGLAGLNTGELFF.

This chain links TRBV5-1 with TRBJ2-5; 10 nucleotides align to TRBD1. CDR1 is SGHRS and CDR2 is YFSETQ in the germline V gene. CDR3 length: 14 residues. V gave up 3 bases and J gave up 7 bases; unmatched junction bases: 6. CDR3 residues: CASSSGGTGVTQYF. The CDR3 DNA is TGCGCCAGCAGCTCCGGGGGGACAGGGGTGACCCAGTACTTC. The whole variable domain, filled in from reference TRBV5-1 and TRBJ2-5, reads KAGVTQTPRYLIKTRGQQVTLSCSPISGHRSVSWYQQTPGQGLQFLFEYFSETQRNKGNFPGRFSGRQFSNSRSEMNVSTLELGDSALYLCASSSGGTGVTQYFGPGTRLLVL.

V gene TRBV28 combines with J gene TRBJ1-5; TRBD1 matches at 8 bases. The junction had 13 bases not matched to a gene; V was cut back by 6 bases and J by 6 bases. CDR3 size: 16 residues. Germline V gene lookup returns CDR1 MDHEN and CDR2 SYDVKM. In DNA form, the CDR3 reads TGTGCCAGCAGCAACGCCGGACAGGGATGGGCTCAGCCCCAGCATTTT. Translating gives CASSNAGQGWAQPQHF.

The chain uses TRBV18 and TRBJ1-1, with TRBD1 as a possible D gene (5 bases). Germline CDR1 reads KGHSH; CDR2 reads LQKENI. There are 16 residues in the CDR3. Trimming stripped 1 base from V and 5 bases from J, with 17 bases between. The CDR3: CASSPRVQGEGTEAFF. In DNA, the CDR3 is TGTGCCAGCTCACCACGCGTCCAAGGGGAGGGAACTGAAGCTTTCTTT.

The V call is TRBV28, the J call TRBJ2-3; TRBD1 agrees at 8 bases. The germline CDR1 and CDR2 sequences are MDHEN and SYDVKM. The CDR3 runs 14 residues. Trimming removed 5 bases from V and 3 bases from J; junction bases left unmatched: 4. CDR3 region: CASSPQGVTDTQYF. The CDR3 nucleotides read TGTGCCAGCAGTCCACAGGGGGTTACAGATACGCAGTATTTT.

The V call is TRBV11-2, the J call TRBJ2-4; 7 bases are shared with TRBD1. Trimming took 5 bases from V and 3 from J; bases not matched to a gene: 4. The CDR3 spans 14 residues. Germline CDR1 is SGHAT and CDR2 is FQNNGV. CDR3 loop: CASSMGQIKNIQYF. DNA of the CDR3: TGTGCCAGCAGCATGGGACAGATCAAAAACATTCAGTACTTC.

The chain is built from TRBV12-3 or TRBV12-4 and TRBJ2-5; D remains ambiguous. Trimming shortened V by 3 bases and J by 5 bases, and 10 bases separated the two germline ends. The CDR3 contains 13 residues. CDR3 DNA sequence: TGTGCCAGCAGTTTGCAAGAAGCGGAGACCCAGTACTTC. Protein sequence: CASSLQEAETQYF.

The CDR3 bases are TGTGCCACCAGCAGAGGATTGCAGGGGAAGTTGGGCACTGAAGCTTTCTTT. This sequence encodes CATSRGLQGKLGTEAFF. The rearrangement links TRBV15 to TRBJ1-1; possibly TRBD1 for D (6 bases). With 1 base removed from V and 4 bases from J, the gap between germline ends came to 19 bases. The germline gives CDR1 LNHNV, CDR2 YYDKDF (reference sequence). This CDR3 comprises 17 residues.